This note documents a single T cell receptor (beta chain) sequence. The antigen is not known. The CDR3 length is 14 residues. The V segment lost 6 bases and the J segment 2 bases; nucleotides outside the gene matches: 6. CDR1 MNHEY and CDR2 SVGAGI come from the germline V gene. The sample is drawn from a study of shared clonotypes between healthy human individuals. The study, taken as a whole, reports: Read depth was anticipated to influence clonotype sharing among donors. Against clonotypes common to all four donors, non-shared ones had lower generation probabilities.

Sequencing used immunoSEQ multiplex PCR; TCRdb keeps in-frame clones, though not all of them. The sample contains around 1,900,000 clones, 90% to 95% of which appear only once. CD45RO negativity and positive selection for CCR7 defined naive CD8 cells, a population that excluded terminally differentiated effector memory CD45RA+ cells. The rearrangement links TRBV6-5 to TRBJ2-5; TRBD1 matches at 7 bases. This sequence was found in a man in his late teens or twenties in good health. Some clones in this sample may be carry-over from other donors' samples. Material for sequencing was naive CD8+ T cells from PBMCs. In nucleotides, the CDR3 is TGTGCCAGCAGGAGACAGGGTAATCAAGAGACCCAGTACTTC. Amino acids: CASRRQGNQETQYF.